These T cell receptor beta chains were read from a single sample in a study of blood T cell repertoires in COVID-19. Sequencing was performed with immunoSEQ multiplex PCR; in TCRdb, only in-frame clones are kept and a portion is missing. The table shows about 300,000 clones, with around 86% occurring only once. The sequencing input was PBMCs or T cells enriched from blood (not recorded which). The receptors here all came from a man under 40 who had recovered from COVID-19. The CDR3 runs from the conserved cysteine through the conserved F or W. Fields, in order: CDR3 DNA, CDR3 protein, D gene, clone size, J gene, V gene. D genes are given only for firm matches. Not all rows give a size; the values are once, few, many and, for expanded clones, a class.

TGTGCCAGCAGTCCCCTGGACTTCGATTTAGAGACCCAGTACTTC CASSPLDFDLETQYF NA NA TRBJ2-5 TRBV6-2/TRBV6-3
TGTGCCAGCAGCAAAAGCGCGGGGGCGGGCTACGAGCAGTACTTC CASSKSAGAGYEQYF NA NA TRBJ2-7 TRBV28
TGTGCCAGCAGCCCCGGGGGAGGGCGGGCCTACGAGCAGTACTTC CASSPGGGRAYEQYF TRBD2 NA TRBJ2-7 TRBV27
TGTGCCAGTATGGCGCTAGACTTCTCTGGGGCCAACGTCCTGACTTTC CASMALDFSGANVLTF NA NA TRBJ2-6 TRBV19
TGCGCCAGCAGCGCCCTAGCGGGAGGGCCGAGGAATGAGCAGTTCTTC CASSALAGGPRNEQFF TRBD2 NA TRBJ2-1 TRBV5-1
TGCAGCGGTAGCGGGGGTCCCAATGAGCAGTTCTTC CSGSGGPNEQFF TRBD2 medium-sized TRBJ2-1 TRBV29-1
TGTGCCAGCAGCTTAGCGGCGCGGGGGGCGAGTTCACCCCTCCACTTT CASSLAARGASSPLHF NA NA TRBJ1-6 TRBV7-6
TGTGCCAGTAGTATAGGTGTGGAGACTAACTATGGCTACACCTTC CASSIGVETNYGYTF NA NA TRBJ1-2 TRBV19
TGTGCCACCCGGACAGGGAACAATCAGCCCCAGCATTTT CATRTGNNQPQHF TRBD1 NA TRBJ1-5 TRBV19
TGTGCCAGCAGTTTATCCCCCGTGGGACAGGGCCGGCTGTACAATCAGCCCCAGCATTTT CASSLSPVGQGRLYNQPQHF TRBD1 NA TRBJ1-5 TRBV28
TGTGCCAGCCGCACCCCGAGGGGGGGAAACACCATATATTTT CASRTPRGGNTIYF NA NA TRBJ1-3 TRBV11-2
TGTGCCAGCTCACTTACTCAGACAGTTAGCAATCAGCCCCAGCATTTT CASSLTQTVSNQPQHF NA NA TRBJ1-5 TRBV18
TGTGCCAGCAGCGTATCTGTCTCTGGAAACACCATATATTTT CASSVSVSGNTIYF NA NA TRBJ1-3 TRBV9
TGTGCCAGCAGCTTAGGCACGGTAGACACTGAAGCTTTCTTT CASSLGTVDTEAFF NA NA TRBJ1-1 TRBV11-2
TGTGCCTCCGGGACAGGCCTCAATCAGCCCCAGCATTTT CASGTGLNQPQHF TRBD1 NA TRBJ1-5 TRBV12-3/TRBV12-4
TGTGCCAGCAGCCTCCAGGGGGCCCCCCCAAGTAACACTGAAGCTTTCTTT CASSLQGAPPSNTEAFF TRBD1 NA TRBJ1-1 TRBV7-6
TGTGCCAGCAGGCCGACAGGGGTCTATGGCTACACCTTC CASRPTGVYGYTF TRBD1 few TRBJ1-2 TRBV6-5
TGTGCCAGCAGCAAACGGGCTAGCGGGAGGGCCAGCACACAAGAGACCCAGTACTTC CASSKRASGRASTQETQYF NA NA TRBJ2-5 TRBV21-1
TGTGCCAGTAGTATCGTACAGGGGGCGGACACTGAAGCTTTCTTT CASSIVQGADTEAFF TRBD1 NA TRBJ1-1 TRBV19
TGCGCCAGCAGCCAGGTCGAGATAGGAAATAATTCACCCCTCCACTTT CASSQVEIGNNSPLHF NA NA TRBJ1-6 TRBV5-1
TGTGCCGGCTCAGGCTGGGCGAGCTCCTATAATTCACCCCTCCACTTT CAGSGWASSYNSPLHF NA NA TRBJ1-6 TRBV7-2
TGTGCTAGCAGCTTAGGGGCCGCAGGACTAGCGGGTGATACGCAGTATTTT CASSLGAAGLAGDTQYF TRBD2 NA TRBJ2-3 TRBV7-7
TGTGCCAGCAGCCCGCGGGGGCACGAGCAGTACTTC CASSPRGHEQYF NA NA TRBJ2-7 TRBV3-1/TRBV3-2
TGTGCCATCAGTCCCAAAAATCAGCCCCAGCATTTT CAISPKNQPQHF NA NA TRBJ1-5 TRBV10-3
TGTGCCAGCAGTCCCGTCGGGGGCTACGAGCAGTACTTC CASSPVGGYEQYF NA NA TRBJ2-7 TRBV27
TGTGCCACCAAACGGGACTCACAAGAGACCCAGTACTTC CATKRDSQETQYF NA NA TRBJ2-5 TRBV15
TGCGCCAGCAGCTTGGCTCTAGCGGGGGGAGCTACGCAGTATTTT CASSLALAGGATQYF TRBD2 NA TRBJ2-3 TRBV5-1
TGTGCCAGCTCACTCGGCGAGGGGGTCGTTTCGCATTTT CASSLGEGVVSHF NA NA TRBJ1-5 TRBV18
TGCGCCAGCAGCCCTCGGGACAGCCAAATCTCCTACGAGCAGTACTTC CASSPRDSQISYEQYF TRBD1 few TRBJ2-7 TRBV4-1
TGTGCCAGCAGTGAATGGTGGGCGGGCGAGCAGTACTTC CASSEWWAGEQYF NA NA TRBJ2-7 TRBV2
TGTGCCAGCAGTACTGGACAGGGGAACACTGAAGCTTTCTTT CASSTGQGNTEAFF TRBD1 NA TRBJ1-1 TRBV27
TGTGCCAGCAATGGACAGGTCCCCATTTGGGCTTTCTTT CASNGQVPIWAFF TRBD1 NA TRBJ1-1 TRBV28
TGTGCCAGCTCACCGGACAGACAAGAGACCCAGTACTTC CASSPDRQETQYF NA NA TRBJ2-5 TRBV18
TGTGCCAGCAGCCGGGAGACTAGCGGCCTCCGAGAGACCCAGTACTTC CASSRETSGLRETQYF TRBD2 NA TRBJ2-5 TRBV7-2
TGTGCCTGGAGTCCCGGTTTGGAAAAACTGTTTTTT CAWSPGLEKLFF NA NA TRBJ1-4 TRBV30
TGTGCCAGCAACTCCGTAGCCTTTGAGCAGTTCTTC CASNSVAFEQFF NA NA TRBJ2-1 TRBV12-3/TRBV12-4
TGTGCCAGCAGGGGGCGACAGGGAAACACAGATACGCAGTATTTT CASRGRQGNTDTQYF TRBD1 NA TRBJ2-3 TRBV2
TGCGCCAGCAGCCAAGCCGGACAAGGGGGTCAGCCCCAGCATTTT CASSQAGQGGQPQHF NA NA TRBJ1-5 TRBV4-1
TGTGCCAGCTCACCACCGTGGGGGGAAGGGGATACGCAGTATTTT CASSPPWGEGDTQYF NA NA TRBJ2-3 TRBV18
TGTGCCAGTAGTATAAAGGGGATAGCGGCAGATACGCAGTATTTT CASSIKGIAADTQYF NA NA TRBJ2-3 TRBV19
TGTGCCAGCAGTGAACAGGGGATCCTCATGGCGGCGAATTCACCCCTCCACTTT CASSEQGILMAANSPLHF NA NA TRBJ1-6 TRBV2
TGTGCCTGGAGCGACAGGAGCTCTGGAAACACCATATATTTT CAWSDRSSGNTIYF NA few TRBJ1-3 TRBV30
TGTGCCAGCAGTTACTCACCGGGGGGCCCTAATGAAAAACTGTTTTTT CASSYSPGGPNEKLFF NA NA TRBJ1-4 TRBV6-5
TGTGCCAGCAGCGACCAGGGGATTCAGGGAGATACGCAGTATTTT CASSDQGIQGDTQYF NA NA TRBJ2-3 TRBV11-2
TGTGCCAGCATTGACAGGGGCCCGCGCTCTGGAAACACCATATATTTT CASIDRGPRSGNTIYF TRBD1 NA TRBJ1-3 TRBV28
TGTGCCAGCAGCTTAGTAAGGGGGCGGTCCACAGATACGCAGTATTTT CASSLVRGRSTDTQYF TRBD1 NA TRBJ2-3 TRBV7-9
TGCGCCAGCAGCTTGTGGTCGAGAGGAAGCTCCTATAATTCACCCCTCCACTTT CASSLWSRGSSYNSPLHF NA once TRBJ1-6 TRBV5-1
TGCAGCGCCCAAGGGGGGGTCAATAATGAAAAACTGTTTTTT CSAQGGVNNEKLFF NA NA TRBJ1-4 TRBV29-1
TGTGCCAGCAGGACCACAGGGGGCAATCATGGCTACACCTTC CASRTTGGNHGYTF TRBD1 NA TRBJ1-2 TRBV2
TGTGCCAGCAGCTCCCGGACAGCCTACGAGCAGTACTTC CASSSRTAYEQYF NA once TRBJ2-7 TRBV11-2
TGTGCCAGCAGTCCCGGGACAGTGGGCGAGCAGTACTTC CASSPGTVGEQYF TRBD1 few TRBJ2-7 TRBV25-1
TGCGCCAGCAGCCAGCTCGGGGGGGATACTGGAAACACCATATATTTT CASSQLGGDTGNTIYF NA NA TRBJ1-3 TRBV5-1
TGTGCCAGCAGCTTAGGGGCCGCAAGCCAAAACATTCAGTACTTC CASSLGAASQNIQYF NA NA TRBJ2-4 TRBV11-3
TGTGCCCCCCGGTCTTGCGAAGCTTTCTTT CAPRSCEAFF NA NA TRBJ1-1 TRBV10-3
TGCGCCAGCCACGACGGGGACACTGAAGCTTTCTTT CASHDGDTEAFF NA NA TRBJ1-1 TRBV5-1